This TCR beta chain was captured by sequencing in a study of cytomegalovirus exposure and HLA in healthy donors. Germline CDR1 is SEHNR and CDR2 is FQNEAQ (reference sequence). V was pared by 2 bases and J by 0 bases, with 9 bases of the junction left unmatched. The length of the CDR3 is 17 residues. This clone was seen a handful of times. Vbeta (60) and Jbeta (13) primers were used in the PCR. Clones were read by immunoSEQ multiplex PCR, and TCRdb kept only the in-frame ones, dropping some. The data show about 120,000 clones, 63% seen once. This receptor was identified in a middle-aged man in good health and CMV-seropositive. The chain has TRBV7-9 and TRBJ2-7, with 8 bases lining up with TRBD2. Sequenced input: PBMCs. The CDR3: CASSLRVGRGASYEQYF. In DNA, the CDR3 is TGTGCCAGCAGCTTAAGGGTAGGGCGGGGGGCCTCCTACGAGCAGTACTTC.